This record covers a single T cell receptor (beta chain). This sample was taken from a study of shared T cell receptors in the human thymus. Libraries were prepared by immunoSEQ multiplex PCR; TCRdb keeps only in-frame clonotypes and omits some of them. The profile shows some 700,000 clones, 70% to 90% of them singletons. The data were also submitted as part of a second study, on human thymus T cells. That investigation notes: Congenital heart defects were the reason for the corrective surgery that the donors, healthy Finnish infants, were having.

Sequencing input: thymocytes. The source is a boy younger than two with a congenital heart defect.

The CDR3, as DNA: TGTGCCAGCCCCCGACGCCAGGCGGGAGGACCGGACAATGAGCAGTTCTTC. It specifies CASPRRQAGGPDNEQFF. This rearrangement joins TRBV2 to TRBJ2-1, with 8 bases lining up with TRBD2. V gave up 8 bases and J gave up 5 bases; unmatched junction bases: 17. This CDR3 has 17 residues. Looked up from germline, CDR1 is SNHLY and CDR2 is FYNNEI.